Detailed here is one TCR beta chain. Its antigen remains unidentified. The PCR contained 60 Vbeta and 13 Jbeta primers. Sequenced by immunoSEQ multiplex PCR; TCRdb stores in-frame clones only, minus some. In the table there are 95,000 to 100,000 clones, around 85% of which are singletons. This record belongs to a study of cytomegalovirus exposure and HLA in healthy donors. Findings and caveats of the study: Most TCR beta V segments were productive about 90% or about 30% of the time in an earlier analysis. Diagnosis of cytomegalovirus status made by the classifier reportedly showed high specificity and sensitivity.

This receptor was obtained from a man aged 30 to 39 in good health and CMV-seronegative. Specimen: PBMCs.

In DNA, the CDR3 is TGTGCCAGTAGTTTATACGGGACAGGGAGCATGAACACTGAAGCTTTCTTT. Translated: CASSLYGTGSMNTEAFF. The genes are TRBV19 and TRBJ1-1; 9 bases agree with TRBD1. Germline V gene lookup returns CDR1 LNHDA and CDR2 SQIVND (reference sequence). Losses at the gene ends were 5 bases for V and 0 bases for J; bases not matched to a gene: 10. The CDR3 length is 17 residues.